This entry is about one T cell receptor (beta chain). V gave up 5 bases and J gave up 8 bases; unmatched junction bases: 8. In germline, CDR1 is MDHEN, CDR2 SYDVKM. This CDR3 has 14 amino acids. This sample was taken from a study of blood T cell repertoires in COVID-19. This table comes from immunoSEQ multiplex PCR, and its TCRdb copy is limited to in-frame clones, with some not included. The data show 210,000 or so clones, with 88% seen just once and around 2.9% held by the top ten. The origin of this receptor is a woman aged 60-70 years with acute or convalescent COVID-19. The specimen was peripheral blood. The rearrangement links TRBV28 to TRBJ2-7; TRBD2 agrees at 11 bases. CDR3 nucleotide sequence: TGTGCCAGCAGTGTACTAGCGGGAGCGGTTCAGCAGTACTTC. Amino acids: CASSVLAGAVQQYF. Complete variable domain (other parts from reference TRBV28 and TRBJ2-7): DVKVTQSSRYLVKRTGEKVFLECVQDMDHENMFWYRQDPGLGLRLIYFSYDVKMKEKGDIPEGYSVSREKKERFSLILESASTNQTSMYLCASSVLAGAVQQYFGPGTRLTVT.